The 16 T cell receptor beta chains reported below all come from one sample, sequenced in a study of blood T cell repertoires in COVID-19. Method: immunoSEQ multiplex PCR; TCRdb's copy keeps in-frame clones and lacks some. The sample lists approximately 210,000 clones; approximately 84% were seen once. The sequenced sample consisted of peripheral blood. Source of these receptors: a woman over 75 with COVID-19, enrolled during active disease.

The gene calls are TRBV29-1 and TRBJ2-3, with 8 bases that match TRBD1. J lost 1 base, V lost 7 bases, and 7 bases had no gene match. The CDR3 runs to 14 residues. Germline loops: CDR1 SQVTM, CDR2 ANQGSEA. Here the CDR3 reads CSGGQGTGTDTQYF. The CDR3 nucleotides are TGCAGCGGAGGACAGGGTACCGGCACAGATACGCAGTATTTT.

J is TRBJ2-7 and V is TRBV7-6, with D tentatively TRBD1 (6 bases). CDR1 is SGHVS, CDR2 FNYEAQ, per germline. V dropped 1 base and J dropped 7 bases, with 23 bases sitting between them. The CDR3 totals 17 residues. The CDR3 region has the DNA TGTGCCAGCAGCTTAGGAACCCCGGACGGACCGCAGGGGGAGCAGTACTTC. It translates to CASSLGTPDGPQGEQYF. Variable domain in full (rest from reference TRBV7-6 and TRBJ2-7): GAGVSQSPRYKVTKRGQDVALRCDPISGHVSLYWYRQALGQGPEFLTYFNYEAQQDKSGLPNDRFSAERPEGSISTLTIQRTEQRDSAMYRCASSLGTPDGPQGEQYFGPGTRLTVT.

The rearrangement links TRBV2 to TRBJ2-2; 9 bases agree with TRBD1. The length of the CDR3 is 15 residues. Germline CDR1 SNHLY, CDR2 FYNNEI. Trimming at V came to 6 bases and at J to 6 bases, leaving 8 bases not matched to a gene. The CDR3 loop is CASRPGQGKAGELFF. For the CDR3, the DNA is TGTGCCAGCAGGCCGGGACAGGGCAAGGCCGGGGAGCTGTTTTTT.

The chain couples TRBV19 to TRBJ1-5; 8 bases are a match to TRBD1. Unmatched junction bases numbered 9, after V lost 5 bases and J lost 6 bases. CDR3 length: 15 residues. In germline, CDR1 is LNHDA, CDR2 SQIVND (reference sequence). CDR3 sequence reads: CASSLGRGLSQPQHF. The CDR3 DNA reads as TGTGCCAGTAGTCTGGGCAGGGGGCTTAGTCAGCCCCAGCATTTT.

The rearrangement joins TRBV5-1 to TRBJ2-1; the D gene is possibly TRBD1 (8 bases). Trimming stripped 2 bases from V and 8 bases from J, with 14 bases between. The CDR3 spans 14 residues. Germline V gene sequence: CDR1 SGHRS, CDR2 YFSETQ. CDR3 coding DNA: TGCGCCAGCAGCTTTGGACAGGGAGGGGATGAGCAGTTCTTC. Its protein is CASSFGQGGDEQFF.

The table lists this clone with many counts. The gene calls are TRBV18 and TRBJ2-5, with 11 bases lining up with TRBD1. CDR3 length: 15 residues. Germline V gene sequence: CDR1 KGHSH, CDR2 LQKENI. V lost 1 base and J lost 5; bases outside the gene matches: 3. The CDR3 nucleotides are TGTGCCAGCTCACCACGGACAGGGGGCGGGGAGACCCAGTACTTC. Amino acids: CASSPRTGGGETQYF.

The rearrangement joins TRBV2 to TRBJ1-2, with D hard to call. Per the germline V gene, CDR1 is SNHLY and CDR2 is FYNNEI. This CDR3 comprises 13 residues. V dropped 7 bases and J dropped 2 bases, with 11 bases sitting between them. CDR3 in DNA: TGTGCCAGCATGGCAGACGGGAACTATGGCTACACCTTC. Residues: CASMADGNYGYTF.

CDR3 sequence (DNA): TGTGCCAGCAGTGAAGGACAAGCGGTCGGAAACACCATATATTTT. Protein product: CASSEGQAVGNTIYF. The rearrangement joins TRBV2 to TRBJ1-3; D uncertain. There are 15 residues in the CDR3. The V end was cut by 1 base, the J end by 4 bases, with 11 bases between. Germline CDR1 reads SNHLY; CDR2 reads FYNNEI.

The chain links TRBV3-1 (or the pseudogene TRBV3-2) to TRBJ1-1, with D tentatively TRBD1 (6 bases). The CDR3 spans 13 residues. Trimming removed 4 bases at V and 8 bases at J, with 14 bases between. Germline values: CDR1 LGHDT, CDR2 YNNKEL (reference sequence). The CDR3 DNA follows: TGTGCCAGCAGCCGCGATTGGGGGCAGGAAGCTTTCTTT. This translates into CASSRDWGQEAFF.

With regard to this clone: One junction end disagrees with the germline gene, perhaps due to a read error. The gene calls are TRBV9 and TRBJ1-3; D is perhaps TRBD1 (6 bases). This CDR3 region has 15 residues. Per the germline V gene, CDR1 is SGDLS and CDR2 is YYNGEE. DNA for the CDR3: TGTGCCAGCAGCGTAGGGGGGCCGGGAAGAAACACCATGTATTTT. Residues: CASSVGGPGRNTMYF.

The rearrangement joins TRBV5-1 to TRBJ2-7; D is undetermined. The CDR3 length is 14 residues. V lost 5 bases and J lost 1, with 13 bases in between. In germline, CDR1 is SGHRS, CDR2 YFSETQ. CDR3 nucleotides: TGCGCCAGCAGAATCCAGGCCTTATCCTACGAGCAGTACTTC. As protein: CASRIQALSYEQYF.

V and J are TRBV5-4 and TRBJ2-1; 9 bases are shared with TRBD2. The CDR3 runs 14 residues. Germline V gene lookup returns CDR1 SGHNT and CDR2 YYREEE (reference sequence). V shed 4 bases, J shed 8 bases, and the junction held 7 bases outside the gene matches. CDR3 coding DNA: TGTGCCAGCAGCCAGGGGACTAGCCGGGATGAGCAGTTCTTC. Amino acid sequence: CASSQGTSRDEQFF.

The chain recombines TRBV5-4 with TRBJ2-6, with D perhaps TRBD2 (5 bases). Germline CDR1 is SGHNT and CDR2 is YYREEE (reference sequence). The ends were cut back, 4 bases at V and 2 bases at J, with 13 bases in the middle. This CDR3 is built from 16 residues. CDR3 coding DNA: TGTGCCAGCAGCCTTCAGATGGGAGCTGGGGCCAACGTCCTGACTTTC. It is translated as CASSLQMGAGANVLTF.

The chain joins TRBV4-2 to TRBJ2-1; D gene uncertain. Germline V CDR1 and CDR2: LGHNA, YNFKEQ. This CDR3 is built from 16 residues. V lost 0 bases to trimming and J lost 3 bases, with 12 bases between them. CDR3 nucleotide sequence: TGTGCCAGCAGCCAAGATCGTCAACTGTTCTACAATGAGCAGTTCTTC. Translation gives CASSQDRQLFYNEQFF.

The V and J genes are TRBV3-1 (or the pseudogene TRBV3-2) and TRBJ2-3; 8 positions agree with TRBD1. The V gene's germline CDR1 is LGHDT and CDR2 YNNKEL (reference sequence). With 7 bases clipped from V and 1 base from J, the junction kept 10 bases outside the gene matches. The CDR3 runs to 16 residues. CDR3 nucleotide sequence: TGTGCCAGCACCCTCGACAGGGGAGGCGGCACAGATACGCAGTATTTT. Its protein product is CASTLDRGGGTDTQYF.

The V call is TRBV6-5, the J call TRBJ1-5; 9 positions match TRBD1. The CDR3 consists of 13 residues. Germline CDR1 reads MNHEY; CDR2 reads SVGAGI. Trimming cost V 7 bases and J 7 bases; bases outside gene matches: 5. This CDR3 is CASTWDRAQPQHF. The CDR3 DNA sequence: TGTGCCAGCACTTGGGACAGGGCACAGCCCCAGCATTTT.